The T cell receptor beta chain under discussion was sequenced for a study of T cell repertoires in cytomegalovirus infection. Study as a whole: Indications of both CMV infection and matching HLA type were provided by public TCR beta signatures.

General study points: The ex vivo response showed dominance by HLA-C-restricted CMV-specific TCR beta clonotypes. People with CMV and the relevant HLA were identified by cumulative public TCR beta family frequency.

This clonotype appeared a few times. Its specificity is not known. CDR1 is MDHEN, CDR2 SYDVKM, per germline. Between the trimmed V and J ends, which lost 5 bases and 0 bases, there was a span of 17 bases. This CDR3 contains 18 residues. Each CDR3 protein gets one entry after TCRdb re-called the reads with MiXCR. Here the sample spans 350,000 to 450,000 distinct CDR3 sequences, approximately 18% being singletons. The chain joins TRBV28 to TRBJ1-6, with D tentatively TRBD1 (5 bases). Material for sequencing was PBMCs. The receptor comes from a human donor in good health (CMV status not recorded). Some clones in this sample may be carry-over from other donors' samples. The CDR3 reads CASSGIRGPSSYNSPLHF. CDR3 in DNA: TGTGCCAGCAGTGGAATACGGGGCCCGAGCTCCTATAATTCACCCCTCCACTTT.